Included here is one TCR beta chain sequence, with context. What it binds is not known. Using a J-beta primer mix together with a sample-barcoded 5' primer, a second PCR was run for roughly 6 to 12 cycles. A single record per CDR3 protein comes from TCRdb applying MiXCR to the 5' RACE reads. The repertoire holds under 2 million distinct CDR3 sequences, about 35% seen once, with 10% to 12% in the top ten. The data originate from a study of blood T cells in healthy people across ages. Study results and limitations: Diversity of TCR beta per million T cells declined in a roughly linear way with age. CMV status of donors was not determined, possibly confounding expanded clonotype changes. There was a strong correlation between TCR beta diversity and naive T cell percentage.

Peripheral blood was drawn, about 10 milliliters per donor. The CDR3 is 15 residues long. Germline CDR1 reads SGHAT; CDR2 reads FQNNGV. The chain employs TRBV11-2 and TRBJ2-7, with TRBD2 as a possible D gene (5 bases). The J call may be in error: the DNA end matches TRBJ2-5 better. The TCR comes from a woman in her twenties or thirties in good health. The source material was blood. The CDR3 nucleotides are TGTGCCAGCAGAAACCCCTTTCGGGGTGAAGAGACCCAGTACTTC. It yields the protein CASRNPFRGEETQYF.